This TCR beta chain was sequenced during a study of blood T cell repertoires in COVID-19. Germline CDR1 and CDR2: LNHDA and SQIVND (reference sequence). V lost 5 bases and J 0 bases, leaving 9 bases between the germline ends. The CDR3 runs 14 residues. Only in-frame clones appear in the TCRdb table, and some are missing; sequencing was by immunoSEQ multiplex PCR. The profile covers under 250,000 clones, with 86% appearing a single time and roughly an eighth taken by the ten largest. The chain carries TRBV19 and TRBJ2-3, with a tentative D call TRBD2 (5 bases). The specimen sequenced was peripheral blood. This sequence was found in an older man with acute or convalescent COVID-19. The CDR3 bases are TGTGCCAGTAGTCTCGGGGATAGCACAGATACGCAGTATTTT. Its translation: CASSLGDSTDTQYF.